This T cell receptor (beta chain) was obtained from a study of CD8 T cells in ankylosing spondylitis. General study points: One TCR beta motif, made up of roughly eight highly homologous variants, appeared characteristic of ankylosing spondylitis blood.

About this clonotype itself: Antigen: not known.

Using its own MiXCR run on the 5' RACE reads, TCRdb lists one record per CDR3 protein. Counted here are some 220,000 distinct CDR3 sequences, just under 7.5% occurring once; the ten biggest clones make up approximately 15%. In germline, CDR1 is SQVTM, CDR2 ANQGSEA. V dropped 5 bases and J dropped 0 bases, with 4 bases sitting between them. CDR3 length equals 11 residues. The origin of this receptor is a male donor with ankylosing spondylitis. The chain recombines TRBV29-1 with TRBJ1-1; D gene unclear. Material: blood, either unsorted or a sorted T cell fraction (not recorded which). DNA of the CDR3: TGCAGCGTTCATCTGAACACTGAAGCTTTCTTT. It encodes CSVHLNTEAFF.